Presented here are 21 T cell receptor beta chains from one specimen sequenced in a study of prognosis after radiotherapy for stage I lung cancer. Amplicons of TCR beta CDR3 were generated from genomic DNA by two-round multiplex PCR. Primers targeting each individual TRBV and TRBJ gene were applied in first-round PCR. TCRdb itself ran the multiplex PCR reads through MiXCR, one entry per CDR3 protein. The table lists about 25,000 distinct CDR3 sequences, approximately 40% of them singletons. Sequenced here: PBMCs, sampled before or after stereotactic body radiation therapy (not recorded which). The receptors come from a donor aged 50 or older with non-small cell lung cancer.

This clonotype was seen repeatedly, ten times or more. The chain couples TRBV29-1 to TRBJ2-2; 9 bases are a match to TRBD2. Germline values: CDR1 SQVTM, CDR2 ANQGSEA. V was clipped by 7 bases and J by 4 bases; unmatched bases: 7. The CDR3 loop spans 14 amino acids. The CDR3 sequence is CSAGGAGGTGELFF. DNA for the CDR3: TGCAGCGCCGGCGGAGCGGGAGGCACCGGGGAGCTGTTTTTT.

This clonotype was counted ten times or more. The rearrangement uses TRBV9 and TRBJ2-2; a possible D gene is TRBD2 (5 bases). Between the trimmed V and J ends, which lost 0 bases and 1 base, there was a span of 10 bases. Germline-derived CDR1 and CDR2 are SGDLS and YYNGEE. CDR3 length: 16 amino acids. In nucleotides, the CDR3 is TGTGCCAGCAGCGTAGAGGCTAGCTGGAACACCGGGGAGCTGTTTTTT. Amino acid sequence: CASSVEASWNTGELFF.

Details on this clonotype: Sequence at one end of the junction differs from germline and may be a read error. The V call is TRBV6-5, the J call TRBJ1-2; tentative D call: TRBD1 (5 bases). CDR3 size: 13 residues. Germline lookup yields CDR1 MNHEY and CDR2 SVGAGI. The CDR3 nucleotides are TGTGCCATCAGTTTAAAGTCGGGGGACTGCTACACCTTC. This translates into CAISLKSGDCYTF.

This clonotype has just a few counts. It is likely a read error: a sequence one base away is far more abundant. This chain joins TRBV6-4 and TRBJ1-1, with a tentative D call TRBD1 (5 bases). The germline gives CDR1 MRHNA, CDR2 SNTAGT. The CDR3 is made up of 15 amino acids. CDR3 in amino acids: CASSYIWDQNTGAFF. In nucleotides, the CDR3 is TGTGCCAGCAGTTACATATGGGACCAGAACACTGGAGCTTTCTTT.

This clonotype showed up many times. The chain recombines TRBV6-4 with TRBJ1-5, with D hard to call. The CDR3 totals 13 residues. Germline assignment: CDR1 MRHNA and CDR2 SNTAGT. V lost 6 bases to trimming and J lost 6 bases, with 12 bases between them. The CDR3: CASSPQGLQPQHF. For the CDR3, the DNA is TGTGCCAGCAGCCCGCAAGGGCTTCAGCCCCAGCATTTT.

This clonotype has just one count. The CDR3 nucleotides are TGCAGTGCTAGAGATCCTAGCGTTAGGGCCTCCGATACGCAGTATTTT. Its protein is CSARDPSVRASDTQYF. The V call is TRBV20-1, the J call TRBJ2-3, with D perhaps matching TRBD2 (6 bases). The CDR3 spans 16 residues. Trimming cost V 0 bases and J 6 bases, with 19 bases left between them. Germline V gene lookup returns CDR1 DFQATT and CDR2 SNEGSKA (reference sequence).

This clonotype is judged medium-sized (0.01 to 0.1%). The genes are TRBV6-2 or TRBV6-3 and TRBJ2-6; no definite D call. Germline loops: CDR1 MNHEY, CDR2 SVGEGT. CDR3 length: 14 amino acids. V lost 4 bases and J lost 0, with 4 bases in between. DNA for the CDR3: TGTGCCAGCAGTTTGTACTCTGGGGCCAACGTCCTGACTTTC. Amino acids: CASSLYSGANVLTF.

Relative to its sample, this clonotype is medium-sized (0.01 to 0.1%). The rearrangement links TRBV20-1 to TRBJ1-2; no definite D call. Trimming removed 0 bases at V and 3 bases at J, with 11 bases between. Per the germline V gene, CDR1 is DFQATT and CDR2 is SNEGSKA (reference sequence). The CDR3 length is 14 residues. CDR3 in amino acids: CSARDPNGDYGYTF. CDR3 nucleotides: TGCAGTGCTAGAGATCCCAACGGGGACTATGGCTACACCTTC.

This clonotype was counted ten times or more. The CDR3 coding sequence is TGCAGTGCTAGATTGCCGGGGACAAGAATTTTCAATGAGCAGTTCTTC. Translating it yields CSARLPGTRIFNEQFF. The V call is TRBV20-1, the J call TRBJ2-1; maybe TRBD1 (6 bases). CDR1 is DFQATT and CDR2 is SNEGSKA in the germline V gene (reference sequence). V lost 2 bases, J lost 6 bases, and 20 bases lay in between. The CDR3 is 16 amino acids.

The CDR3 loop is CASSSRTGGIQETQYF. The DNA of the CDR3 is TGTGCCAGCAGTTCTAGGACAGGAGGGATCCAAGAGACCCAGTACTTC. The genes are TRBV5-6 and TRBJ2-5; weak D call: TRBD1 (7 bases). Germline values: CDR1 SGHDT, CDR2 YYEEEE. V was clipped by 5 bases and J by 1 base, with 18 bases between them. This CDR3 comprises 16 residues.

The chain combines TRBV27 with TRBJ2-7; 9 bases align to TRBD2. V dropped 10 bases and J dropped 2; count of bases not matched to a gene: 18. CDR3 length: 17 amino acids. Germline loops: CDR1 MNHEY, CDR2 SMNVEV (reference sequence). The CDR3 reads CATAGGLPGQIPYEQYF. The CDR3 DNA follows: TGTGCCACCGCGGGGGGGTTACCGGGACAGATTCCCTACGAGCAGTACTTC.

In its sample, this clonotype was seen many times. The V call is TRBV20-1, the J call TRBJ2-5, with 8 bases aligning to TRBD1. The junction had 6 bases not matched to a gene; V was cut back by 5 bases and J by 7 bases. The CDR3 totals 12 residues. In germline, CDR1 is DFQATT, CDR2 SNEGSKA (reference sequence). The CDR3 protein is CSALGQGGTQYF. The CDR3 DNA sequence: TGCAGTGCTCTCGGACAGGGTGGGACCCAGTACTTC.

About this clonotype: The conserved final phenylalanine or tryptophan is absent from the CDR3, which likely points to a read error. The chain combines TRBV7-9 with TRBJ2-7; D may be TRBD1 (5 bases). The CDR3 length is 13 residues. V lost 0 bases and J lost 8, with 11 bases in between. CDR1 SEHNR and CDR2 FQNEAQ come from the germline V gene (reference sequence). Written as DNA, the CDR3 is TGTGCCAGCAGCTTAGCCTTTATGGACAAGCAGTACTTA. This encodes CASSLAFMDKQYL.

This clonotype was counted at least ten times. The V call is TRBV6-1, the J call TRBJ2-5, with 10 bases lining up with TRBD2. The ends lost 6 bases at V and 2 bases at J; junction bases unmatched: 3. The CDR3 covers 14 residues. CDR1 is MNHNS, CDR2 SASEGT, per germline. The CDR3 sequence: CASRQLAGQETQYF. CDR3 bases: TGTGCCAGCAGGCAACTAGCGGGACAAGAGACCCAGTACTTC.

Relative to its sample, this clonotype is medium-sized. The V call is TRBV2, the J call TRBJ2-7; D is unclear. The germline V and J ends were trimmed by 7 bases and 4 bases, with 8 bases remaining between them. CDR1 is SNHLY and CDR2 is FYNNEI in the germline V gene. CDR3 size: 11 residues. This chain's CDR3 is CASTPRYEQYF. The CDR3 DNA reads as TGTGCCAGCACCCCGCGTTACGAGCAGTACTTC.

CDR3 sequence: CASSQDWGEPPNTGELFF. The CDR3 region has the DNA TGTGCCAGCAGCCAAGATTGGGGGGAGCCCCCAAACACCGGGGAGCTGTTTTTT. The gene calls are TRBV14 and TRBJ2-2; the D gene is possibly TRBD2 (6 bases). CDR3 size: 18 residues. Germline V gives CDR1 SGHDN, CDR2 FVKESK. V gave up 0 bases and J gave up 2 bases, with 16 bases separating them.

The rearrangement links TRBV2 to TRBJ2-3; no clear D gene. CDR3 length: 16 amino acids. Trimming pared 6 bases from V and 0 bases from J, leaving 16 bases between. CDR1 is SNHLY, CDR2 FYNNEI, per germline. The CDR3 DNA sequence: TGTGCCAGCAGCGAATGGTCCTTGGAAAGCACAGATACGCAGTATTTT. This codes for CASSEWSLESTDTQYF.

This clonotype was observed once. V is TRBV6-1 and J is TRBJ1-1; D remains ambiguous. Germline values: CDR1 MNHNS, CDR2 SASEGT. The CDR3 spans 13 residues. Trimming removed 5 bases at V and 1 base at J, with 8 bases between. CDR3 sequence: CASSKTENTEAFF. The CDR3 coding sequence is TGTGCCAGCAGTAAAACAGAGAACACTGAAGCTTTCTTT.

The DNA for the CDR3 is TGCAGTGCTCCACAGGTCCCATTCTCCTACAATGAGCAGTTCTTC. Encoded protein: CSAPQVPFSYNEQFF. The chain is built from TRBV20-1 and TRBJ2-1, with D possibly TRBD1 on 5 matching bases. CDR1 and CDR2 (germline): DFQATT, SNEGSKA (reference sequence). The V gene lost 5 bases and the J gene lost 0 bases, with 14 bases spanning the gap. The CDR3 loop spans 15 amino acids.

In its sample, this clonotype was seen many times. The CDR3 sequence: CSAREVERGLNSPLHF. The DNA for the CDR3 is TGCAGTGCTAGAGAGGTGGAAAGGGGCCTTAATTCACCCCTCCACTTT. J is TRBJ1-6 and V is TRBV20-1; D is perhaps TRBD1 (5 bases). With 0 bases removed from V and 6 bases from J, the gap between germline ends came to 15 bases. The germline V gene encodes CDR1 DFQATT and CDR2 SNEGSKA (reference sequence). The CDR3 consists of 16 residues.

This clonotype was counted ten times or more. V gene TRBV9 combines with J gene TRBJ1-1; D unclear. The CDR3 spans 13 residues. V lost 4 bases and J lost 2, with 9 bases in between. Per germline, CDR1 SGDLS and CDR2 YYNGEE. CDR3 region: CASSRAGNTEAFF. In DNA, the CDR3 is TGTGCCAGCAGCAGGGCAGGCAACACTGAAGCTTTCTTT. Full variable domain (missing parts from reference TRBV9 and TRBJ1-1): DSGVTQTPKHLITATGQRVTLRCSPRSGDLSVYWYQQSLDQGLQFLIQYYNGEERAKGNILERFSAQQFPDLHSELNLSSLELGDSALYFCASSRAGNTEAFFGQGTRLTVV.